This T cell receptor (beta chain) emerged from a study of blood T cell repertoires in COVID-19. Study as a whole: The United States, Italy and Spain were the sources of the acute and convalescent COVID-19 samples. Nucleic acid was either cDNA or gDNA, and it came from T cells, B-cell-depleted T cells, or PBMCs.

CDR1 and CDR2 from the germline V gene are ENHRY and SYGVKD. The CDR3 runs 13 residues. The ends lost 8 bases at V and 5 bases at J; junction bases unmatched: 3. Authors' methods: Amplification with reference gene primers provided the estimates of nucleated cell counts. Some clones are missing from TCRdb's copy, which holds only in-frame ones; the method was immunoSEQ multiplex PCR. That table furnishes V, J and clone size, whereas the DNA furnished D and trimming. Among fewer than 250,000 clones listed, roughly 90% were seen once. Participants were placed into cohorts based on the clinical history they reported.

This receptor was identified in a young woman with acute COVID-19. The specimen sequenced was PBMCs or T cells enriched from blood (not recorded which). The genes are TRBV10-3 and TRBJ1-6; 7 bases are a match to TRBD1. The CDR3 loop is CAIAGQDNSPLHF. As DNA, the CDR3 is TGTGCCATCGCCGGACAGGATAATTCACCCCTCCACTTT.